Listed below are T cell receptor beta chains from one sample, sequenced in a study of T cell repertoires in cytomegalovirus infection. TCRdb itself ran the reads through MiXCR, one entry per CDR3 protein. The sample holds about 130,000 distinct CDR3 sequences; almost 9% are singletons and the top ten take roughly 9.1%. Input material: PBMCs. The source is a human donor in good health (CMV status not recorded). Some clones in this sample may be carry-over from other donors' samples. Both conserved end residues are part of each CDR3. The D gene is left open where the match is weak. Clone sizes are given selectively: once, few, many, or a class where the clone is expanded.

d_call	j_call	cdr3_length	clone_size	v_call	cdr3_aa	cdr3_nt
TRBD1	TRBJ2-7	16	many	TRBV24-1	CATSDPGQGNSYEQYF	TGTGCCACCAGTGACCCGGGACAGGGGAACTCCTACGAGCAGTACTTC
-	TRBJ2-3	13	many	TRBV5-6	CASSWRRTDTQYF	TGTGCCAGCAGCTGGAGGCGCACAGATACGCAGTATTTT
-	TRBJ2-7	11	many	TRBV20-1	CSARDNYEQYF	TGCAGTGCTAGGGACAACTACGAGCAGTACTTC
-	TRBJ1-1	14	-	TRBV10-3	CAISEMGSSTEAFF	TGTGCCATCAGTGAGATGGGGAGTAGCACTGAAGCTTTCTTT
TRBD1	TRBJ1-6	14	many	TRBV7-2	CASSSGTGQQPLHF	TGTGCCAGCAGCTCCGGGACAGGTCAGCAACCCCTCCACTTT
TRBD2	TRBJ2-1	17	many	TRBV7-2	CASSLVSGGTPVNEQFF	TGTGCCAGCAGCTTAGTTAGCGGGGGAACTCCCGTCAATGAGCAGTTCTTC
-	TRBJ1-1	15	many	TRBV7-2	CASSFQASMNTEAFF	TGTGCCAGCAGCTTCCAGGCCAGCATGAACACTGAAGCTTTCTTT
TRBD1	TRBJ1-5	15	-	TRBV19	CASSGRRGDNQPQHF	TGTGCCAGTAGTGGCCGCAGGGGGGACAATCAGCCCCAGCATTTT
-	TRBJ1-1	15	-	TRBV5-4	CASSHRGRMDTEAFF	TGTGCCAGCAGCCACCGAGGCAGGATGGACACTGAAGCTTTCTTT
-	TRBJ1-6	13	many	TRBV12-3/TRBV12-4	CASSLRSRSPLHF	TGTGCCAGCAGTTTACGTTCGAGATCACCCCTCCACTTT
-	TRBJ1-5	14	many	TRBV28	CASSSHTVGQPQHF	TGTGCCAGCAGTTCTCATACGGTGGGTCAGCCCCAGCATTTT
-	TRBJ1-3	14	few	TRBV5-5	CASSLVGLGDTIYF	TGTGCCAGCAGCTTGGTGGGTCTTGGGGACACCATATATTTT
TRBD2	TRBJ2-1	14	-	TRBV12-3/TRBV12-4	CASSLLGGTNDQFF	TGTGCCAGCAGTTTACTCGGGGGGACCAATGATCAGTTCTTC
-	TRBJ2-7	14	few	TRBV6-5	CASSYRDQAYEQYF	TGTGCCAGCAGTTACAGGGACCAAGCCTACGAGCAGTACTTC
TRBD1	TRBJ1-5	14	many	TRBV12-3/TRBV12-4	CASSLQGDNQPQHF	TGTGCCAGCAGTTTACAGGGGGACAATCAGCCCCAGCATTTT
-	TRBJ1-2	13	many	TRBV18	CASSPRTEYGYTF	TGTGCCAGCTCACCACGGACAGAGTATGGCTACACCTTC
-	TRBJ1-5	13	-	TRBV25-1	CASSLTWGQPQHF	TGTGCCAGCAGTCTGACCTGGGGTCAGCCCCAGCATTTT
TRBD2	TRBJ2-2	15	many	TRBV19	CASSMAGGPTGELFF	TGTGCCAGTAGTATGGCGGGGGGCCCCACCGGGGAGCTGTTTTTT
-	TRBJ1-2	14	-	TRBV5-1	CASSLDRNNYGYTF	TGCGCCAGCAGCCTGGACAGAAATAACTATGGCTACACCTTC
-	TRBJ2-3	15	many	TRBV6-1	CASRPTTGSTDTQYF	TGTGCCAGCAGACCAACTACAGGGAGCACAGATACGCAGTATTTT
-	TRBJ2-3	13	many	TRBV19	CASSPLSRDTQYF	TGTGCCAGTAGTCCCTTGAGTCGGGATACGCAGTATTTT
-	TRBJ2-7	14	-	TRBV11-2	CASSLSDISYEQYF	TGTGCCAGCAGCTTAAGCGATATTTCCTACGAGCAGTACTTC
TRBD2	TRBJ2-5	14	-	TRBV12-3/TRBV12-4	CASRLTSGAETQYF	TGTGCCAGCAGACTGACTAGCGGGGCGGAGACCCAGTACTTC
-	TRBJ1-1	14	many	TRBV12-3/TRBV12-4	CASSRPSRNDEAFF	TGTGCCAGCAGCCGACCGAGCAGGAACGATGAAGCTTTCTTT
-	TRBJ2-7	14	-	TRBV14	CASSPSWATSEQYF	TGTGCCAGCAGCCCATCATGGGCCACCTCCGAGCAGTACTTC
-	TRBJ2-5	12	many	TRBV6-6	CASSYPKETQYF	TGTGCCAGCAGTTACCCTAAGGAGACCCAGTACTTC
-	TRBJ1-5	13	-	TRBV29-1	CSVVGLSGQPQHF	TGCAGCGTCGTGGGCCTTAGTGGTCAGCCCCAGCATTTT
-	TRBJ1-1	15	many	TRBV20-1	CSARDPGRVNTEAFF	TGCAGTGCTAGAGATCCGGGCAGGGTGAACACTGAAGCTTTCTTT
-	TRBJ1-2	17	many	TRBV7-2	CASSDGGGYSTNYGYTF	TGTGCCAGCAGCGACGGAGGGGGTTATTCAACTAACTATGGCTACACCTTC
-	TRBJ2-7	14	many	TRBV20-1	CSASGSYGGDEQYF	TGCAGTGCTAGCGGCTCATACGGGGGCGACGAGCAGTACTTC
TRBD1	TRBJ2-2	16	many	TRBV19	CASRRSRDRVKGELFF	TGTGCCAGTAGACGGTCCCGGGACAGGGTTAAAGGGGAGCTGTTTTTT
-	TRBJ2-5	15	many	TRBV7-6	CASSPASFAQETQYF	TGTGCCAGCAGCCCAGCTTCGTTTGCCCAAGAGACCCAGTACTTC
-	TRBJ1-3	14	many	TRBV10-3	CAISESNSGNTIYF	TGTGCCATCAGTGAGTCAAATTCTGGAAACACCATATATTTT
-	TRBJ1-1	13	-	TRBV20-1	CSAKDDPNTEAFF	TGCAGTGCTAAGGACGATCCGAACACTGAAGCTTTCTTT
-	TRBJ2-3	12	-	TRBV10-3	CAISEVSDTQYF	TGTGCCATCAGTGAAGTTTCAGATACGCAGTATTTT